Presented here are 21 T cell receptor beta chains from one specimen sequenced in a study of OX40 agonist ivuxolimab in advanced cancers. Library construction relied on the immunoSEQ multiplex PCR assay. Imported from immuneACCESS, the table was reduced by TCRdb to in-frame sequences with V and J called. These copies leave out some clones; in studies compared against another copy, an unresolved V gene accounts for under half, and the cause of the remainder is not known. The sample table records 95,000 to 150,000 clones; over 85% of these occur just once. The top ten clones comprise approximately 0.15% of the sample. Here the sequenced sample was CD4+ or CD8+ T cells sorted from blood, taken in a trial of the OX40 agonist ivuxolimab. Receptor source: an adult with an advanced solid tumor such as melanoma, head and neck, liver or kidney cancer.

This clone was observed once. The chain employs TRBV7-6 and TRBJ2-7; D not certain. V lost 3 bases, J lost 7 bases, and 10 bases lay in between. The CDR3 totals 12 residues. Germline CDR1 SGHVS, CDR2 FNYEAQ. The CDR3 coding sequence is TGTGCCAGCAGCTTGGTGGGTCCAGAGCAGTACTTC. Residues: CASSLVGPEQYF.

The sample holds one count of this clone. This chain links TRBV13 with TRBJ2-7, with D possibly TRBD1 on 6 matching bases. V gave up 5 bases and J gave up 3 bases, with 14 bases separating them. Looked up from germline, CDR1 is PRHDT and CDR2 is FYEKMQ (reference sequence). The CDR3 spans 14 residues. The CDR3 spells CASSPPGQLYEQYF. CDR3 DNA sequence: TGTGCCAGCAGCCCCCCAGGACAGCTCTACGAGCAGTACTTC.

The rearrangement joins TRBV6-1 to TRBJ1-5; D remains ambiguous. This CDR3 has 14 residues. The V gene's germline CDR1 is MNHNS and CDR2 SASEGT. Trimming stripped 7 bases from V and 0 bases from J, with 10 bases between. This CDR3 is CASIMAISNQPQHF. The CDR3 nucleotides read TGTGCCAGCATAATGGCCATTAGCAATCAGCCCCAGCATTTT.

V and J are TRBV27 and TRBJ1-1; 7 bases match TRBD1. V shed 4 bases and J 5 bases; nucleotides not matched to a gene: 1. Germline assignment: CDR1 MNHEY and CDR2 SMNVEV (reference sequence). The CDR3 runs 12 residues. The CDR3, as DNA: TGTGCCAGCAGTTCAGGGGGTACTGAAGCTTTCTTT. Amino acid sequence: CASSSGGTEAFF.

The CDR3 sequence: CASSPGKGNQPQHF. DNA of the CDR3: TGTGCCAGCTCACCAGGGAAGGGCAATCAGCCCCAGCATTTT. The chain employs TRBV18 and TRBJ1-5; D not resolved. CDR3 length: 14 residues. CDR1 and CDR2 from the germline V gene are KGHSH and LQKENI. Between the trimmed V and J ends, which lost 2 bases and 2 bases, there was a span of 7 bases.

In DNA, the CDR3 is TGTGCCATCTCTCGCAGTGGTCAGGGTGCTAATGAAAAACTGTTTTTT. Its translation: CAISRSGQGANEKLFF. The chain joins TRBV10-3 to TRBJ1-4; tentative D call: TRBD1 (5 bases). This CDR3 spans 16 amino acids. Trimming left V 8 bases short and J 3 bases short, with 19 bases between. Germline CDR1 is ENHRY and CDR2 is SYGVKD.

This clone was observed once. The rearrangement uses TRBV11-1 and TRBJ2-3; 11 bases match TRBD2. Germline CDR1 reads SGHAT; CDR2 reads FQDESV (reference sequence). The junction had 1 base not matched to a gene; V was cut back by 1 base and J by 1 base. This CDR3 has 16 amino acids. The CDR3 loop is CASSLVTSGGTDTQYF. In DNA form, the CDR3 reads TGTGCCAGCAGCTTAGTGACTAGCGGGGGCACAGATACGCAGTATTTT.

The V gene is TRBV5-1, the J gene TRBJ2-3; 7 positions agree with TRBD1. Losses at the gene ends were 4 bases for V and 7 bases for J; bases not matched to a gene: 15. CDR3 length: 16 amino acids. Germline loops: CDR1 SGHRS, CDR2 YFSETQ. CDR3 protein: CASSPAGTAISNTQYF. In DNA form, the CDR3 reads TGCGCCAGCAGCCCTGCAGGGACAGCAATTTCCAATACGCAGTATTTT.

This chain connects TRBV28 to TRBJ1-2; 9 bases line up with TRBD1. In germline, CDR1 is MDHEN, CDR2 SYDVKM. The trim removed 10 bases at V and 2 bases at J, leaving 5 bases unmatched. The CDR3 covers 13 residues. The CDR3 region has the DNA TGTGCCATCAACGGACAGGGGAACTATGGCTACACCTTC. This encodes CAINGQGNYGYTF.

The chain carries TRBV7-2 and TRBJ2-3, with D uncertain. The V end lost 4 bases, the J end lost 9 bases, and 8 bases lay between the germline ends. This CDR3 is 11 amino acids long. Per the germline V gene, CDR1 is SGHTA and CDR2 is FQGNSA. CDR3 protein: CASSSRHTQYF. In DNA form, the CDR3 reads TGTGCCAGCAGCTCCAGACACACGCAGTATTTT.

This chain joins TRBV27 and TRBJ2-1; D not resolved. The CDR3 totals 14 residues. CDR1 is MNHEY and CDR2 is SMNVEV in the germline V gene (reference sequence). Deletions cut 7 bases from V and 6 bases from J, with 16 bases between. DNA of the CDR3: TGTGCCAGCATCCCCTCGCCTCCAGGCAATGAGCAGTTCTTC. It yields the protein CASIPSPPGNEQFF.

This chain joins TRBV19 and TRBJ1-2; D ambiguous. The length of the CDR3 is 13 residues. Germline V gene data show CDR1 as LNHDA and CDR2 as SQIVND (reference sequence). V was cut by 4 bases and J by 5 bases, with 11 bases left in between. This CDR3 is CASSSLSPYGYTF. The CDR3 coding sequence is TGTGCCAGTAGTAGCCTCTCCCCTTATGGCTACACCTTC.

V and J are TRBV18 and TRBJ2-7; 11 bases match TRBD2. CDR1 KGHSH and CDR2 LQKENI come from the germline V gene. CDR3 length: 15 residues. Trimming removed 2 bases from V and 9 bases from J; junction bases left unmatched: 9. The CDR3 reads CASSPTSGGETLQYF. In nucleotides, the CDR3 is TGTGCCAGCTCACCAACTAGCGGGGGAGAAACATTGCAGTACTTC.

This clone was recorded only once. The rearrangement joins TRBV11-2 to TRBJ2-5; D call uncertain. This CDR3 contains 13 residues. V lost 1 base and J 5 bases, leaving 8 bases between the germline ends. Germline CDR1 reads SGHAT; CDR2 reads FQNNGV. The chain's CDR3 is CASSLGFSETQYF. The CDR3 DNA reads TGTGCCAGCAGCTTAGGTTTCTCGGAGACCCAGTACTTC.

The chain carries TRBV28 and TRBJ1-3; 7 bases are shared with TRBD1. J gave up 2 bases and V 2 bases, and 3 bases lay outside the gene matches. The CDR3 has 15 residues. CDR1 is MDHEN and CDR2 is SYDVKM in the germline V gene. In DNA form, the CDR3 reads TGTGCCAGCAGTTTAGGGACAGCCGCTGGAAACACCATATATTTT. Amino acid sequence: CASSLGTAAGNTIYF.

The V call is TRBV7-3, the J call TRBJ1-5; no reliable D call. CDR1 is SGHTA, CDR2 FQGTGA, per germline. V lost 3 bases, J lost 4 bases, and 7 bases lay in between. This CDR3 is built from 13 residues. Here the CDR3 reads CASSFQLNQPQHF. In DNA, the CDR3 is TGTGCCAGCAGCTTCCAACTAAATCAGCCCCAGCATTTT.

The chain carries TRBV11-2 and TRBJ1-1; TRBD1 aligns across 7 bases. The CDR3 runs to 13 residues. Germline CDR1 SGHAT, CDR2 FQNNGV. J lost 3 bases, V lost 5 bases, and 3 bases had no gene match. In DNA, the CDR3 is TGTGCCAGCAGCCCAGACAGGGACACTGAAGCTTTCTTT. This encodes CASSPDRDTEAFF.

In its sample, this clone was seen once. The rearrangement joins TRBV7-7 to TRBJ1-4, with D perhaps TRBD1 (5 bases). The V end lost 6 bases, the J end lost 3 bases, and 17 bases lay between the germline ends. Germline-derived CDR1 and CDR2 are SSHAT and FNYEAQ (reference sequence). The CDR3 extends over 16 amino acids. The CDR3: CASRLCGASANEKLFF. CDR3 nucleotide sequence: TGTGCCAGCAGACTATGTGGGGCGAGCGCTAATGAAAAACTGTTTTTT.

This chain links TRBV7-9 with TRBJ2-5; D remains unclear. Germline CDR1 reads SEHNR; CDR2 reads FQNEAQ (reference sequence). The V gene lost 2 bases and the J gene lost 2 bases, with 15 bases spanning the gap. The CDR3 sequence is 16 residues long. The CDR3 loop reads CASSLRHANLQETQYF. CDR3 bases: TGTGCCAGCAGCTTAAGACACGCAAACTTACAAGAGACCCAGTACTTC. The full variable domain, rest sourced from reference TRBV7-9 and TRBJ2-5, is DTGVSQNPRHKITKRGQNVTFRCDPISEHNRLYWYRQTLGQGPEFLTYFQNEAQLEKSRLLSDRFSAERPKGSFSTLEIQRTEQGDSAMYLCASSLRHANLQETQYFGPGTRLLVL.

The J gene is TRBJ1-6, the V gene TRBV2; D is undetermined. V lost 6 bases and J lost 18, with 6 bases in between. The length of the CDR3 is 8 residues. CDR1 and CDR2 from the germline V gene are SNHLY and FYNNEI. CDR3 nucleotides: TGTGCCAGCAGAGAGGGCCACTTT. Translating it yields CASREGHF.

The CDR3 sequence is CASSGRSGTGELFF. The CDR3 DNA is TGTGCCAGCAGCGGCAGATCAGGCACCGGGGAGCTGTTTTTT. This sequence joins TRBV11-3 and TRBJ2-2; D ambiguous. Germline assignment: CDR1 SGHNT and CDR2 YENEEA. The CDR3 has 14 amino acids. Trimming cost V 5 bases and J 4 bases, with 11 bases left between them.